This T cell receptor beta chain comes out of a study of blood T cell repertoires in COVID-19. As originally analysed: It was from reference gene primer amplification that nucleated cell counts were estimated. The protocol was immunoSEQ multiplex PCR, while the TCRdb copy is restricted to in-frame clones and leaves out a portion. V, J and clone size are those of that table, while D and trimming were read from the DNA. The sample has about 280,000 clones; around 90% are singletons. The CDR3 has 11 amino acids. Germline V gene data show CDR1 as SNHLY and CDR2 as FYNNEI. V lost 5 bases to trimming and J lost 10 bases, with 11 bases between them.

This receptor was obtained from a man in his late teens or twenties with active or convalescent COVID-19. Sequencing was performed on peripheral blood. J is TRBJ1-1 and V is TRBV2; D not resolved. CDR3 protein: CASSRALGAFF. As DNA, the CDR3 is TGTGCCAGCAGTCGCGCCCTCGGAGCTTTCTTT.